This T cell receptor (beta chain) stems from a study of T cells after yellow fever vaccination (dated by TCRdb to the late 2010s). In the study overall: The SMART-Seq v4 Ultra Low Input RNA kit was used to prepare libraries from fractions with low cell numbers. The cohort comprised two healthy male donors, one aged 18 to 30 and one aged 30 to 40 years. Bulk TCR alpha and beta repertoires were sequenced longitudinally to track T-cell clones before and after primary and booster YFV17D yellow fever vaccination. Bulk PBMC replicates and cell subsets were isolated from blood drawn at multiple timepoints before and after both primary and secondary immunization.

Sequencing relied on an Illumina NovaSeq 6000. TCR cDNA was synthesized by 5'RACE template switching, through which a universal primer site and unique molecular identifiers were introduced. cDNA synthesis was primed from both the TCR alpha and TCR beta constant segments. Library amplification used two PCR steps, and the second PCR step added sample barcodes and sequencing adapters. Sequencing of libraries was performed on Illumina HiSeq 2500 (2x100 bp) or NovaSeq (2x150 bp). The original methods were these. MIGEC was used to demultiplex reads and collapse the reads into UMI consensus sequences, and MiXCR was used for V(D)J alignment. Vaccine-responding clonotypes were identified with edgeR using replicate PBMC samples, with FDR below 0.01 and a log2 fold change above 5 up to day 15 being required. Each bulk clonotype received a CD4 or CD8 identity based on whether the sequenced CD4 or CD8 repertoire contained that clonotype at higher abundance. TCRdb reworked the public reads: Q25 trimming with fastp, MiXCR clone assembly, productive beta chains retained. Duplicate CDR3 protein sequences are folded into a single record with the most common DNA and genes. None of the V and J calls come from the authors' own analysis; TCRdb made them. The sample includes some 320,000 distinct CDR3 sequences, with around 10% observed a single time. The ten largest clonotypes hold roughly 3% of the sample.

With regard to this clonotype: It has no known antigen specificity. No qualities accompany the bases; no much larger clone lies one base away.

Overall study outcomes, separate from this receptor: A small fraction of clonotypes appeared in both the CD4 and CD8 compartments, likely as a result of convergent recombination. After the booster, most of the clones that had expanded following primary vaccination were detected again (roughly 97% of CD4 and around 88% of CD8), which suggests that memory was broadly maintained. Computational filtering was needed because FACS-sorted repertoires could contain abundant contaminating clonotypes from the bulk population. Only a couple of donors were included in the study, so the extent to which the findings can be generalized is limited. The secondary T-cell response was found to be weaker but faster than the primary response, with a peak reached on day 5 rather than on day 15.

The germline V gene specifies LGHNA as CDR1 and YSLEER as CDR2. V is clipped by 3 bases and J by 5 bases, and the sequence between their germline boundaries is 11 bases long. From the cysteine up to the phenylalanine, the CDR3 has a length of 13 residues. Only the CDR3 DNA is retained, 39 bases long and in frame from the first base. The treatment or condition label of this sample denotes: live attenuated yellow fever vaccine strain. PBMCs were isolated from peripheral blood using a standard Ficoll-Paque protocol. Dynabeads CD4 and CD8 positive selection kits were used to isolate the CD4 and CD8 T-cell fractions. TriZol was used to extract RNA from bulk PBMCs, CD4 and CD8 fractions, and dextramer-positive and dextramer-negative fractions.

The chain employs TRBV4-3 and TRBJ2-7; 6 matching bases give a weak D call of TRBD1. This TCR derives from a man between 18 and 35 years old who received the YFV17D yellow fever vaccine. Sequenced material: CD4+ T cells sorted from PBMCs, taken 45 days after the yellow fever booster vaccination. The CDR3 is CASSQQGTDEQYF. At the DNA level, the sequence is TGCGCCAGCAGCCAGCAGGGGACCGACGAGCAGTACTTC.